The present TCR beta chain was sequenced within a study of graft-versus-host responses after intestinal transplantation. Overall study context: Induction with anti-thymocyte globulin, then tacrolimus and steroids for about 3 years, was given to all recipients. Broader study findings: Detection of GvH clones occurred in recipient marrow, and some had their first appearance in ileum or blood. Some patients had graft-donor T cell macrochimerism, and their allografts showed high graft-versus-host to host-versus-graft clonal ratios.

V lost 0 bases, J lost 8 bases, and 6 bases stayed unmatched. Germline V gene sequence: CDR1 LGHNT, CDR2 FRNRAP. The length of the CDR3 is 17 residues. The data were produced by immunoSEQ multiplex PCR, yet TCRdb's version contains in-frame clones alone and is incomplete. This sample has about 120,000 clones, with 90% to 95% found just once. Details on this clone: The antigen is undetermined.

The receptor was isolated from a human donor who received an intestinal transplant. This chain joins TRBV12-5 and TRBJ2-4; 14 bases are shared with TRBD2. The input for sequencing was unstimulated CD8+ T cells sorted from spleen or lymph node cells, taken before intestinal transplant. Here the CDR3 reads CASGLVTSGRAWDIQYF. DNA of the CDR3: TGTGCTAGTGGTTTGGTGACTAGCGGGAGGGCCTGGGACATTCAGTACTTC.